The entry that follows covers one T cell receptor beta chain sequence. Germline lookup yields CDR1 SNHLY and CDR2 FYNNEI. The length of the CDR3 is 13 residues. Between the trimmed V and J ends, which lost 3 bases and 1 base, there was a span of 6 bases. The data stem from a study of T cell responses to AZD1222 COVID-19 vaccine. Measured with immunoSEQ multiplex PCR; TCRdb has only the in-frame clones, and not every one. The sample includes 150,000 or so clones, about 90% of them seen just once. This sequence originates from an adult in good health. This chain links TRBV2 with TRBJ1-1; D not resolved. The specimen was peripheral blood, collected on day 0 of AZD1222 vaccination. CDR3 amino acids: CASSDRTNTEAFF. The DNA of the CDR3 is TGTGCCAGCAGTGATAGAACGAACACTGAAGCTTTCTTT.